This T cell receptor (beta chain) derives from a study of cytotoxic CD8 clonotypes in ibrutinib-treated CLL. Only in-frame clones appear in the TCRdb table, and some are missing; sequencing was by immunoSEQ multiplex PCR. The repertoire holds about 130,000 clones, with around 80% as singletons. A note on this clone: Antigen: not known.

V lost 5 bases to trimming and J lost 4 bases, with 9 bases between them. Germline V lookup: CDR1 SGHNT, CDR2 YENEEA. The CDR3 totals 12 residues. Study-wide results and caveats: Sampling times (in sustained-remission versus progressing patients) were not the same.

The chain carries TRBV11-3 and TRBJ2-7; the D is unclear. Sequencing used PBMCs, obtained after 12 months of ibrutinib treatment. This TCR came from a human donor with chronic lymphocytic leukemia. The CDR3 protein is CASSAGFYEQYF. The CDR3 DNA is TGTGCCAGCAGCGCTGGATTTTACGAGCAGTACTTC.